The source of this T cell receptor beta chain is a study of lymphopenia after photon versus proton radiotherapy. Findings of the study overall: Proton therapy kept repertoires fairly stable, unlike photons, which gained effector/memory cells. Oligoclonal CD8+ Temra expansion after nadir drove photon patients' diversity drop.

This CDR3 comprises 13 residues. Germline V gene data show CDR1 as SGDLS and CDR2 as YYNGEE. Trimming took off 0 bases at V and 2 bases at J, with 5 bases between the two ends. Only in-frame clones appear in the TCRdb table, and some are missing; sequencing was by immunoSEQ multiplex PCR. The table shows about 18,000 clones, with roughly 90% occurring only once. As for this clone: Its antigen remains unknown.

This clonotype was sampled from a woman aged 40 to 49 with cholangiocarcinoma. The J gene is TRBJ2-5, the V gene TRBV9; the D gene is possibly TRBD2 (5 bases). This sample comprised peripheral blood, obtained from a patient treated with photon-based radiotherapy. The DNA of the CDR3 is TGTGCCAGCAGCGTAGCGGGGCAAGAGACCCAGTACTTC. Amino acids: CASSVAGQETQYF.